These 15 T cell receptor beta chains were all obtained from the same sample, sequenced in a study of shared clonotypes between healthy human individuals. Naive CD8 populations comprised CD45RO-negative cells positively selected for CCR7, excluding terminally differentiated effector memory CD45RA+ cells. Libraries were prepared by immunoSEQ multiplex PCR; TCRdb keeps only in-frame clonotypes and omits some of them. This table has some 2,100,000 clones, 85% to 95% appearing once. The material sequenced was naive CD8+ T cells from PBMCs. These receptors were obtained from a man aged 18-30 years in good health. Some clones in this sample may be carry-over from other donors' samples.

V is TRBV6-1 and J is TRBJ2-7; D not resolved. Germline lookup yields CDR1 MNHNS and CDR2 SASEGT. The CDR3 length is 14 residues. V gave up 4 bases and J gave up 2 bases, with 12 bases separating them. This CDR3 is CASSGRQATYEQYF. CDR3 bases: TGTGCCAGCAGTGGTCGGCAGGCCACCTACGAGCAGTACTTC.

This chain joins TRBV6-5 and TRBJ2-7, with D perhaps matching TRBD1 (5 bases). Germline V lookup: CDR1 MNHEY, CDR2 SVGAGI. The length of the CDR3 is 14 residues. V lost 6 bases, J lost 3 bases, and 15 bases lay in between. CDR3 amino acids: CASRLMTVSYEQYF. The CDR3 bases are TGTGCCAGCAGACTCATGACAGTTAGCTACGAGCAGTACTTC.

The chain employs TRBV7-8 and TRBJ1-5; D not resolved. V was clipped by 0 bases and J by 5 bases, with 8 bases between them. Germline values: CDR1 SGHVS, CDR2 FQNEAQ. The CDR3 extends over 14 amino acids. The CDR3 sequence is CASSLAGIYQPQHF. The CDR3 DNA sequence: TGTGCCAGCAGCTTAGCAGGGATCTATCAGCCCCAGCATTTT.

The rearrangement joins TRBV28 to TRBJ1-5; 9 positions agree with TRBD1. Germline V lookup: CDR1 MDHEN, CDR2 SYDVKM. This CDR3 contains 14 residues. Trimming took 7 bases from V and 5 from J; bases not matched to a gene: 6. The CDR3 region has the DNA TGTGCCAGCAAGGGGACAGGGAACCATCAGCCCCAGCATTTT. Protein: CASKGTGNHQPQHF. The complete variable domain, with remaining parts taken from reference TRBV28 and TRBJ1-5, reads DVKVTQSSRYLVKRTGEKVFLECVQDMDHENMFWYRQDPGLGLRLIYFSYDVKMKEKGDIPEGYSVSREKKERFSLILESASTNQTSMYLCASKGTGNHQPQHFGDGTRLSIL.

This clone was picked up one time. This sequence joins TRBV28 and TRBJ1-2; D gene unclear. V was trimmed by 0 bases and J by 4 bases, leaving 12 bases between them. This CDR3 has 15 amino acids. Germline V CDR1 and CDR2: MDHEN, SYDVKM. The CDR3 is CASSLWQDLPYGYTF. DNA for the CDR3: TGTGCCAGCAGTTTATGGCAGGATCTCCCCTATGGCTACACCTTC.

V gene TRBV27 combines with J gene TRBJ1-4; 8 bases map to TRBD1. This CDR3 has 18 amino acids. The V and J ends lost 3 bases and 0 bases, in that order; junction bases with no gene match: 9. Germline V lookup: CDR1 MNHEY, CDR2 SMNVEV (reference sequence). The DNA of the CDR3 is TGTGCCAGCAGTTTCCAGGGGGCAGGGGGCACAACTAATGAAAAACTGTTTTTT. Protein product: CASSFQGAGGTTNEKLFF.

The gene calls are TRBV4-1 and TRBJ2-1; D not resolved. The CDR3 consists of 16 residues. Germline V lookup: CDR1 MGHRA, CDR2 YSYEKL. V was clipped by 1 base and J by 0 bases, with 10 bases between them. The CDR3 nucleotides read TGCGCCAGCAGCCAAGTGGGCCCGACCTCCTACAATGAGCAGTTCTTC. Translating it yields CASSQVGPTSYNEQFF.

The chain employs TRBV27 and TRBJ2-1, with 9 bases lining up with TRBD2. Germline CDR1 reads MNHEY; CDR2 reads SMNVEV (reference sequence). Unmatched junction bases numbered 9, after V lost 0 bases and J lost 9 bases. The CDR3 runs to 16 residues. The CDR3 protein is CASSLSLLAGLSEQFF. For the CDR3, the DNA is TGTGCCAGCAGTTTATCCCTCCTAGCGGGACTGAGTGAGCAGTTCTTC.

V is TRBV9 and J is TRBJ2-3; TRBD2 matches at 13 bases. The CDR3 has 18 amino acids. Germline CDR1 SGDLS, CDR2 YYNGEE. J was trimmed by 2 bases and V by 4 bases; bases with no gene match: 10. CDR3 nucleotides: TGTGCCAGCAGCCCAATTTCGACTAGCGGGAGGCTCACAGATACGCAGTATTTT. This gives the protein CASSPISTSGRLTDTQYF.

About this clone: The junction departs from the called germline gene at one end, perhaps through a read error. The CDR3 loop is CASSHPSGANVLTF. The CDR3 nucleotides read TGTGCCAGCAGCCACCCCTCTGGCGCCAACGTCCTGACTTTC. The chain has TRBV28 and TRBJ2-6; D remains unclear. The CDR3 has 14 residues. Germline-derived CDR1 and CDR2 are MDHEN and SYDVKM.

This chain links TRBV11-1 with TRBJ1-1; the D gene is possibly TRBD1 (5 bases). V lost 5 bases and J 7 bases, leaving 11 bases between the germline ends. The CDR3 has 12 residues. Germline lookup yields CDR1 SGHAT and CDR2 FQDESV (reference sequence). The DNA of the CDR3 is TGTGCCAGCAGCCCAAGCAGGGATGAAGCTTTCTTT. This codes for CASSPSRDEAFF.

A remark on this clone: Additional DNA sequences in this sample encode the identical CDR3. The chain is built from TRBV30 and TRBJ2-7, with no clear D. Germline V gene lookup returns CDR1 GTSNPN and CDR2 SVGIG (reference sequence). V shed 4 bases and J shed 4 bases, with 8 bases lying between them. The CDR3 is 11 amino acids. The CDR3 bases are TGTGCCTGGACCGTAGGTTACGAGCAGTACTTC. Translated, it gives CAWTVGYEQYF.

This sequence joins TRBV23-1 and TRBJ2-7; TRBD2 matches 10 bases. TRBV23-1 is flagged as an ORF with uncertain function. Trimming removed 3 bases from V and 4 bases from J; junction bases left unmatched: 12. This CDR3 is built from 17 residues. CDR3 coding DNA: TGCGCCAGCAGTCATTTAGGTCGGCCTAGCGGGAGATACGAGCAGTACTTC. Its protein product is CASSHLGRPSGRYEQYF.

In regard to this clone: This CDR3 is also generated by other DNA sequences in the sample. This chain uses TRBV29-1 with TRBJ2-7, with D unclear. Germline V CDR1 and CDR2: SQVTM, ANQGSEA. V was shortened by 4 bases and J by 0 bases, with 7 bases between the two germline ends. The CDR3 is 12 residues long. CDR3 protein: CSVVGLSYEQYF. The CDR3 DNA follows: TGCAGCGTTGTCGGGCTCTCCTACGAGCAGTACTTC.

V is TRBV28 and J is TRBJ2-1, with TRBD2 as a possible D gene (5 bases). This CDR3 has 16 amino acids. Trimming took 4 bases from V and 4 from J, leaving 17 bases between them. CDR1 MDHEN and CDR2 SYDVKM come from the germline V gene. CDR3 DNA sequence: TGTGCCAGCAGTTCGGCCGGGGAGCGGAGTTACAATGAGCAGTTCTTC. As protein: CASSSAGERSYNEQFF.